This T cell receptor (beta chain) was observed in a study of blood T cells in healthy people across ages. Findings and limits, study-wide: Estimates drawn from one million T cells were deemed to understate diversity.

About this clonotype itself: Its antigen is still unknown.

A J-beta primer mix and a sample-barcoded 5' primer were used in a second PCR of about 7 to 12 cycles. The template-switch adaptor was a 5' adaptor with 12 random nucleotides. It tagged each cDNA molecule. TCRdb re-called the 5' RACE reads through MiXCR, storing one row per CDR3 protein. Altogether about 1.4 million distinct CDR3 sequences are present, around 59% being singletons, with the ten largest covering over 6.5%. This CDR3 region has 10 residues. In germline, CDR1 is SGDLS, CDR2 YYNGEE. V was pared by 7 bases and J by 12 bases, with 11 bases between. Specimen: blood. The TCR was taken from a man between 18 and 29 years old in good health. The rearrangement joins TRBV9 to TRBJ2-1; TRBD2 might be the D (5 bases). CDR3 protein: CASLCEGQFF. The CDR3 coding sequence is TGTGCCAGCCTTTGTGAGGGGCAGTTCTTC.